This TCR beta chain was sequenced during a study of neurological immune-mediated disorders. Notes on the study in general: HTLV-1-associated myelopathy showed the most TCR clonal expansion; multiple sclerosis the least, below healthy controls. None of the CDR3 amino acid sequences of expanded clones were shared across subjects, and this suggested private repertoires in all groups.

The cell input for sorted libraries was 900,000 to 1,000,000, and those cells were CD4+ or CD8+ T cells. By 5'RACE with 10-nucleotide random UMIs, the cDNA was made. TCRdb processed the 5' RACE reads anew with MiXCR; each CDR3 protein has one entry. The sample records about 40,000 distinct CDR3 sequences, roughly 14% being singletons. At least ten counts were recorded for this clonotype. Antigen: not known. Trimming took off 0 bases at V and 2 bases at J, with 11 bases between the two ends. Germline CDR1 DFQATT, CDR2 SNEGSKA (reference sequence). CDR3 length: 15 residues. V usage is TRBV20-1 and J usage is TRBJ1-5; D unresolved. This TCR came from a woman aged 55-70 years with HTLV-1-associated myelopathy (HAM/TSP). Sequenced sample: CD4+ T cells from blood. The CDR3 DNA reads as TGCAGTGCTAGAGATCAGAATACAGGCAATCAGCCCCAGCATTTT. Residues: CSARDQNTGNQPQHF.